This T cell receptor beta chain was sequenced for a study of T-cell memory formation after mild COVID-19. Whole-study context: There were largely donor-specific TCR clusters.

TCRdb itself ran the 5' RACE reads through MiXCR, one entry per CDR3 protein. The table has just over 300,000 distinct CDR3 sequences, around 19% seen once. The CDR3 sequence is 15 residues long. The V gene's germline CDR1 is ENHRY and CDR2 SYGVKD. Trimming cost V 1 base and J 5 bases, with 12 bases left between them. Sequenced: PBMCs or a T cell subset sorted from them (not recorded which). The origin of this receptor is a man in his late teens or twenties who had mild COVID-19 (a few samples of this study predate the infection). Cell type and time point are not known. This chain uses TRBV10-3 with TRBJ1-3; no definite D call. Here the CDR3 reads CAISEYSPGRNTIYF. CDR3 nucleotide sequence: TGTGCCATCAGTGAGTACTCCCCTGGAAGAAACACCATATATTTT.